This TCR beta chain emerged from a study of cytomegalovirus exposure and HLA in healthy donors. Clones were sequenced by immunoSEQ multiplex PCR, and TCRdb holds only the in-frame ones, with some missing. The table records 95,000 to 150,000 clones, roughly 89% of them present only once. This clone was detected only once. Germline lookup yields CDR1 MDHEN and CDR2 SYDVKM. The CDR3 extends over 16 amino acids. Trimming stripped 4 bases from V and 0 bases from J, with 13 bases between. The sequencing input was PBMCs. The sequence was obtained from a woman aged 18-29 years in good health and CMV-seronegative. This chain connects TRBV28 to TRBJ2-1; D may be TRBD1 (5 bases). The CDR3 loop reads CASSSLQASSYNEQFF. Written as DNA, the CDR3 is TGTGCCAGCAGTTCCCTACAGGCAAGCTCCTACAATGAGCAGTTCTTC.